This T cell receptor beta chain originates from a study of blood T cell repertoires in COVID-19. Study context: Acute-phase and convalescent COVID-19 samples originated in the United States, Italy and Spain. Sample material is recorded as cDNA or gDNA derived from T cells, B-cell-depleted T cells, or PBMCs.

The CDR3 consists of 18 residues. The germline V and J ends were trimmed by 1 base and 4 bases, with 20 bases remaining between them. Germline assignment: CDR1 LNHDA and CDR2 SQIVND (reference sequence). Authors' analysis steps: How many nucleated cells were present was estimated from reference gene primer amplification. Sequencing used immunoSEQ multiplex PCR; TCRdb keeps in-frame clones, though not all of them. Clonal size and the V and J genes are those of that table, whereas D and trimming came from the DNA. The table records just under 65,000 clones, roughly 80% of them present only once. The sample holds one count of this clone.

The TCR was taken from a human donor in a cohort sampled during active COVID-19. Source material: peripheral blood. The chain links TRBV19 to TRBJ2-1; possibly TRBD1 for D (6 bases). The CDR3 region has the DNA TGTGCCAGTAGTATAGCGAAAATTCAGGGGCTTAAATACAATGAGCAGTTCTTC. Translation gives CASSIAKIQGLKYNEQFF. The complete variable domain, with remaining parts taken from reference TRBV19 and TRBJ2-1, reads DGGITQSPKYLFRKEGQNVTLSCEQNLNHDAMYWYRQDPGQGLRLIYYSQIVNDFQKGDIAEGYSVSREKKESFPLTVTSAQKNPTAFYLCASSIAKIQGLKYNEQFFGPGTRLTVL.